The rows below give T cell receptor beta chains drawn from one sample of a study of blood T cell repertoires in COVID-19. Profiled with immunoSEQ multiplex PCR; TCRdb holds only in-frame clones, not every one. The sample consists of a few hundred thousand clones, roughly nine tenths of them appearing once. The sample comprised PBMCs or T cells enriched from blood (not recorded which). These TCRs come from a woman aged 50 to 60 in a cohort exposed to, infected with or recovered from COVID-19 (not recorded which). Both conserved end residues are part of each CDR3. A D gene is named only where the DNA matches it firmly. Clone size is stated in some rows and not others, as once, few, many or a class when expanded.

len: 15
j_gene: TRBJ2-5
d_gene: TRBD2
abundance: .
v_gene: TRBV7-7
CDR3aa: CASSELAGDQETQYF
CDR3nt: TGTGCTAGCAGCGAACTAGCGGGGGACCAAGAGACCCAGTACTTC

len: 13
j_gene: TRBJ2-7
d_gene: .
abundance: .
v_gene: TRBV7-8
CDR3aa: CASSFTPLYEQYF
CDR3nt: TGTGCCAGCAGCTTCACTCCACTGTACGAGCAGTACTTC

len: 17
j_gene: TRBJ2-1
d_gene: .
abundance: few
v_gene: TRBV3-1/TRBV3-2
CDR3aa: CASSQDGTSLSNNEQFF
CDR3nt: TGTGCCAGCAGCCAGGATGGGACTTCCCTATCGAACAATGAGCAGTTCTTC

len: 14
j_gene: TRBJ2-5
d_gene: .
abundance: .
v_gene: TRBV6-6
CDR3aa: CASSYTTRVETQYF
CDR3nt: TGTGCCAGCAGTTACACAACTAGAGTAGAGACCCAGTACTTC

len: 15
j_gene: TRBJ2-3
d_gene: TRBD1
abundance: .
v_gene: TRBV10-3
CDR3aa: CAISLSGTVTDTQYF
CDR3nt: TGTGCCATCTCGCTATCCGGGACAGTTACAGATACGCAGTATTTT

len: 17
j_gene: TRBJ1-3
d_gene: .
abundance: few
v_gene: TRBV28
CDR3aa: CASSLPGQGKPGNTIYF
CDR3nt: TGTGCCAGCAGTCTCCCGGGGCAGGGGAAGCCTGGAAACACCATATATTTT

len: 13
j_gene: TRBJ2-2
d_gene: .
abundance: .
v_gene: TRBV7-9
CDR3aa: CASRTDYTGELFF
CDR3nt: TGTGCCAGCCGGACAGACTACACCGGGGAGCTGTTTTTT

len: 14
j_gene: TRBJ1-1
d_gene: TRBD1
abundance: few
v_gene: TRBV5-1
CDR3aa: CASSPKTGETEAFF
CDR3nt: TGCGCCAGCAGCCCAAAGACAGGGGAGACTGAAGCTTTCTTT

len: 16
j_gene: TRBJ1-1
d_gene: TRBD1
abundance: few
v_gene: TRBV6-5
CDR3aa: CASSYRTGGLNTEAFF
CDR3nt: TGTGCCAGCAGTTACCGGACAGGAGGACTGAACACTGAAGCTTTCTTT

len: 13
j_gene: TRBJ2-7
d_gene: .
abundance: .
v_gene: TRBV9
CDR3aa: CASSVGGSYEQYF
CDR3nt: TGTGCCAGCAGCGTAGGAGGGAGCTACGAGCAGTACTTC

len: 16
j_gene: TRBJ1-5
d_gene: .
abundance: .
v_gene: TRBV19
CDR3aa: CASSTPETSPNQPQHF
CDR3nt: TGTGCCAGTAGTACCCCCGAGACTTCTCCCAATCAGCCCCAGCATTTT

len: 17
j_gene: TRBJ2-1
d_gene: TRBD2
abundance: .
v_gene: TRBV10-3
CDR3aa: CAISPQGTSGSYNEQFF
CDR3nt: TGTGCCATCAGTCCCCAGGGGACTAGCGGCTCCTACAATGAGCAGTTCTTC

len: 19
j_gene: TRBJ2-2
d_gene: TRBD2
abundance: .
v_gene: TRBV6-4
CDR3aa: CASSSSGTSGGINTGELFF
CDR3nt: TGTGCCAGCTCCTCTTCCGGGACTAGCGGGGGGATCAACACCGGGGAGCTGTTTTTT

len: 14
j_gene: TRBJ1-5
d_gene: .
abundance: .
v_gene: TRBV6-5
CDR3aa: CASRAPGGGQPQHF
CDR3nt: TGTGCCAGCAGGGCCCCGGGGGGTGGGCAGCCCCAGCATTTT

len: 18
j_gene: TRBJ2-5
d_gene: .
abundance: .
v_gene: TRBV24-1
CDR3aa: CATSEVLGTDGIRETQYF
CDR3nt: TGTGCCACCAGTGAGGTCTTAGGAACAGACGGTATTCGAGAGACCCAGTACTTC

len: 20
j_gene: TRBJ2-3
d_gene: .
abundance: .
v_gene: TRBV21-1
CDR3aa: CASSKRASGSHKRPPDTQYF
CDR3nt: TGTGCCAGCAGCAAACGCGCTAGCGGGAGCCACAAACGGCCCCCAGATACGCAGTATTTT

len: 10
j_gene: TRBJ2-5
d_gene: .
abundance: .
v_gene: TRBV20-1
CDR3aa: CSATQETQYF
CDR3nt: TGCAGTGCTACGCAAGAGACCCAGTACTTC